This T cell receptor beta chain was documented in a study of T-cell reconstitution after alpha-beta-depleted transplantation in children. It was with unique molecular identifiers that the TCRbeta library was prepared. In TCRdb, the PCR reads were re-called with MiXCR into one record per CDR3 protein. The table includes under 450,000 distinct CDR3 sequences, roughly 13% detected once. The V end was cut by 4 bases, the J end by 1 base, with 17 bases between. Germline V gene sequence: CDR1 SGHVS, CDR2 FNYEAQ. The CDR3 loop spans 16 amino acids. Source: PBMCs, taken from the stem cell graft. The TCR sequence derives from a human donor who donated a stem cell graft to a child with Fanconi anemia. The chain recombines TRBV7-6 with TRBJ2-7; maybe TRBD1 (6 bases). Written as DNA, the CDR3 is TGTGCCAGCAGCTCGCCGCAGGGGATTCTTTCCTACGAGCAGTACTTC. Encoded protein: CASSSPQGILSYEQYF.